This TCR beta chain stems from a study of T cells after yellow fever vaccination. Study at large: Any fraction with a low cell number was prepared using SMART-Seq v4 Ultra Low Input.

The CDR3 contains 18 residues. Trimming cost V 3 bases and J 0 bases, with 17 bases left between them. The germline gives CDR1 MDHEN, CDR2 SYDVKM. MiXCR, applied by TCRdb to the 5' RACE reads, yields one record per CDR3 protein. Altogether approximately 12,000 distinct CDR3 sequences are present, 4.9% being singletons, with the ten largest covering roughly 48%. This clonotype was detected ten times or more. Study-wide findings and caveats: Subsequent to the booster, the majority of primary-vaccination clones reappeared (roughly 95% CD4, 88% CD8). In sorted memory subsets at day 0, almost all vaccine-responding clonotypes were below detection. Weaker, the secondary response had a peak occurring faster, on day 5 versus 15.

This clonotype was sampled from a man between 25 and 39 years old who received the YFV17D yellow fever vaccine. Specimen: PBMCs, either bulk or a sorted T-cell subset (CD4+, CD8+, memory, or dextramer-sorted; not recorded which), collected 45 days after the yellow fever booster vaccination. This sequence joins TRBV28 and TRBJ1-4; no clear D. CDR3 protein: CASSFGYRTDATNEKLFF. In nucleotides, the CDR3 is TGTGCCAGCAGTTTCGGGTATCGGACGGATGCAACTAATGAAAAACTGTTTTTT.